One sample yielded the 7 T cell receptor beta chains listed below, sequenced in a study of blood T cell repertoires in COVID-19. TCRdb keeps only in-frame clones here, not all; method: immunoSEQ multiplex PCR. The data contain roughly 380,000 clones, roughly nine tenths of them singletons. Source material: peripheral blood. The receptors originated from an older woman with COVID-19, enrolled during active disease.

The gene calls are TRBV6-5 and TRBJ1-6; maybe TRBD1 (6 bases). CDR1 MNHEY and CDR2 SVGAGI come from the germline V gene. The CDR3 is made up of 14 amino acids. The germline V and J ends were trimmed by 2 bases and 7 bases, with 9 bases remaining between them. The CDR3 nucleotides are TGTGCCAGCAGTTACCGGGACATCAATTCACCCCTCCACTTT. Encoded protein: CASSYRDINSPLHF.

This clone was observed a few times. This chain connects TRBV3-1 (or the pseudogene TRBV3-2) to TRBJ1-6, with a tentative D call TRBD1 (5 bases). The CDR3 is 15 residues long. Germline V lookup: CDR1 LGHDT, CDR2 YNNKEL (reference sequence). Deletions cut 2 bases from V and 6 bases from J, with 11 bases between. CDR3 region: CASSQQGVRNSPLHF. DNA for the CDR3: TGTGCCAGCAGCCAACAGGGTGTCCGTAATTCACCCCTCCACTTT.

V gene TRBV27 combines with J gene TRBJ2-7, with TRBD2 matching 7 bases. The CDR3 runs 16 residues. Germline trimming cut 6 bases from V and 2 bases from J; bases unmatched to any gene: 13. Germline loops: CDR1 MNHEY, CDR2 SMNVEV (reference sequence). The CDR3 region has the DNA TGTGCCAGCAGGGGGCCGGGGGGAATTAAGACCTACGAGCAGTACTTC. Translating it yields CASRGPGGIKTYEQYF.

The chain joins TRBV24-1 to TRBJ1-2; the match to TRBD1 covers 11 bases. This CDR3 is built from 15 residues. Germline loops: CDR1 KGHDR, CDR2 SFDVKD. The V segment lost 3 bases and the J segment 10 bases; nucleotides outside the gene matches: 9. In DNA, the CDR3 is TGTGCCACCAGTGATCCAGGACAGGGGGCAGGCTCCTACACCTTC. Encoded protein: CATSDPGQGAGSYTF.

V usage is TRBV7-2 and J usage is TRBJ2-3; 11 nucleotides match TRBD2. With V trimmed by 5 bases and J by 4 bases, 11 bases remained unmatched. The CDR3 runs 17 residues. Per the germline V gene, CDR1 is SGHTA and CDR2 is FQGNSA. This CDR3 reads CASSRSGGGLRPDTQYF. Here the CDR3 DNA reads TGTGCCAGCAGCCGTAGCGGGGGGGGCCTCCGTCCAGATACGCAGTATTTT.

The chain has TRBV7-9 and TRBJ1-1, with TRBD1 as a possible D gene (5 bases). Germline assignment: CDR1 SEHNR and CDR2 FQNEAQ (reference sequence). The CDR3 consists of 13 residues. Trimming removed 2 bases at V and 11 bases at J, with 15 bases between. The CDR3 coding sequence is TGTGCCAGCAGCTTAAAGGAGGGGCTAGCGGCTTTCTTT. Its protein product is CASSLKEGLAAFF.

Note on this clone: The same CDR3 also results from other DNA sequences found in this sample. This chain uses TRBV5-1 with TRBJ1-3, with a tentative D call TRBD1 (5 bases). The CDR3 is made up of 14 amino acids. The germline V gene encodes CDR1 SGHRS and CDR2 YFSETQ. Between the trimmed V and J ends, which lost 2 bases and 1 base, there was a span of 7 bases. CDR3 DNA: TGCGCCAGCAGCTTACAGGATTCTGGAAACACCATATATTTT. Its translation: CASSLQDSGNTIYF.